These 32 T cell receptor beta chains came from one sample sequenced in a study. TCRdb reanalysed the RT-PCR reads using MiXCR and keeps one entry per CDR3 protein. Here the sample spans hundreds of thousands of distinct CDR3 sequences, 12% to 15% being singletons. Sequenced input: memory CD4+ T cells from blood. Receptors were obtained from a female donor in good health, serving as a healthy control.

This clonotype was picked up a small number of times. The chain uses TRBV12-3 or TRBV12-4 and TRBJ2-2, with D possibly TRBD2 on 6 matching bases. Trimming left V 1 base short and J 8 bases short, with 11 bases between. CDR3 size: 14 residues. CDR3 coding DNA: TGTGCCAGCAGTTTAGGGGGGAGGTCTGGGGAGCTGTTTTTT. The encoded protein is CASSLGGRSGELFF.

The CDR3 spells CASSGRRLNEQFF. CDR3 in DNA: TGTGCCAGCAGTGGTAGGAGGTTGAATGAGCAGTTCTTC. The chain is built from TRBV2 and TRBJ2-1; D is perhaps TRBD2 (5 bases). There are 13 residues in the CDR3. CDR1 and CDR2 (germline): SNHLY, FYNNEI. The V and J ends lost 4 bases and 7 bases respectively, with 11 bases between them. Combining the CDR3 with reference TRBV2 and TRBJ2-1 gives the whole variable domain EPEVTQTPSHQVTQMGQEVILRCVPISNHLYFYWYRQILGQKVEFLVSFYNNEISEKSEIFDDQFSVERPDGSNFTLKIRSTKLEDSAMYFCASSGRRLNEQFFGPGTRLTVL.

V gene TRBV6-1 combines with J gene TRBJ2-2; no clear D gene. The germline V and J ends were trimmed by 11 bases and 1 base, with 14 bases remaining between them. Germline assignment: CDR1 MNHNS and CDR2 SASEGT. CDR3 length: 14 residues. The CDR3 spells CAARVEMNTGELFF. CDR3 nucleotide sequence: TGTGCCGCACGGGTCGAGATGAACACCGGGGAGCTGTTTTTT.

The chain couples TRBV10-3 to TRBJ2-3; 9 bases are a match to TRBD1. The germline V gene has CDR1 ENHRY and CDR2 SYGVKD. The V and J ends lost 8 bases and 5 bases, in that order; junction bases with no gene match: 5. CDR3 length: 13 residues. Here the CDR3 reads CAIGTGREDTQYF. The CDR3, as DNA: TGTGCCATCGGGACAGGGCGTGAAGATACGCAGTATTTT.

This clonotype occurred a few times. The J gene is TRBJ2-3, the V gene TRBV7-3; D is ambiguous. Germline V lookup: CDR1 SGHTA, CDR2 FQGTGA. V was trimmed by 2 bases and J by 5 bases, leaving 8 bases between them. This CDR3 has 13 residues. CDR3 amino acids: CASSLANEDTQYF. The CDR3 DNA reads TGTGCCAGCAGCTTAGCTAATGAAGATACGCAGTATTTT.

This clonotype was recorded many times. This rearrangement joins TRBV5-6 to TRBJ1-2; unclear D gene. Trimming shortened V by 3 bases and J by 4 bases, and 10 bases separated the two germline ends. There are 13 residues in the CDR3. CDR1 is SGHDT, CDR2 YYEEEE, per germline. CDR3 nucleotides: TGTGCCAGCAGCTCCAGACACACCTATGGCTACACCTTC. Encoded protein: CASSSRHTYGYTF.

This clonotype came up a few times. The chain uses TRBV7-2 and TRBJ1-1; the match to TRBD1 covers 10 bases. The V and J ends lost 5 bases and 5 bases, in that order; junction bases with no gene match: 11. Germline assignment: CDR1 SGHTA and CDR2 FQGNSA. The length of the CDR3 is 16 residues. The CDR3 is CASSASSTGGRTEAFF. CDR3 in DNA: TGTGCCAGCAGCGCTAGCTCGACAGGGGGCAGGACTGAAGCTTTCTTT.

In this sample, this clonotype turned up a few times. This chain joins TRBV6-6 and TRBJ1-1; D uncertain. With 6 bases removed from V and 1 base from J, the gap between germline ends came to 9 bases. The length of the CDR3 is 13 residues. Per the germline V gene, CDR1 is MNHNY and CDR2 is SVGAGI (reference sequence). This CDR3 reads CASSRLGNTEAFF. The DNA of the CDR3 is TGTGCCAGCAGCCGCTTGGGGAACACTGAAGCTTTCTTT.

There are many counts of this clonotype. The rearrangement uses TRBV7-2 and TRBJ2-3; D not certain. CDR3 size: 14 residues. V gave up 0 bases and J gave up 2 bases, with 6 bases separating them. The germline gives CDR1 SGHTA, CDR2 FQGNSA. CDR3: CASSLALTTDTQYF. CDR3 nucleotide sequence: TGTGCCAGCAGCTTAGCCCTGACCACAGATACGCAGTATTTT.

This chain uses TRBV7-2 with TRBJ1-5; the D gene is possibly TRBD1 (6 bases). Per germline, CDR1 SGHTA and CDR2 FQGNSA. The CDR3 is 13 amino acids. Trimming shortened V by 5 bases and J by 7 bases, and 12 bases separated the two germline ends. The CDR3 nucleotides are TGTGCCAGCAGCCCTAACAGGGAACAGCCCCAGCATTTT. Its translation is CASSPNREQPQHF.

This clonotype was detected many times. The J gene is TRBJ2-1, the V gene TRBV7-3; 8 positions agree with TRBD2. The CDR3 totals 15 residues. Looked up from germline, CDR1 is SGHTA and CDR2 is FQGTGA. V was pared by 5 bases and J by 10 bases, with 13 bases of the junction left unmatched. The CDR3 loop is CASSLARLAGSEQFF. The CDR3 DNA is TGTGCCAGCAGCCTAGCCCGGCTAGCGGGTTCGGAGCAGTTCTTC.

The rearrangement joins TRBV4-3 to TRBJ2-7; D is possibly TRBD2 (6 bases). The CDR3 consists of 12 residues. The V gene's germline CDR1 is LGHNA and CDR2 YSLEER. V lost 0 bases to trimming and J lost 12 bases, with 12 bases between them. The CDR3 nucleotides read TGCGCCAGCAGCCAAGATCAGGGACTGCTGTACTTC. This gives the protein CASSQDQGLLYF.

The CDR3 sequence: CASSRLGTRADTQYF. The CDR3 DNA is TGTGCCAGCAGCCGGCTCGGGACTAGGGCAGATACGCAGTATTTT. The chain uses TRBV14 and TRBJ2-3, with 8 bases that match TRBD2. Germline V lookup: CDR1 SGHDN, CDR2 FVKESK. The CDR3 runs 15 residues. V lost 4 bases to trimming and J lost 4 bases; unmatched junction nucleotides: 7.

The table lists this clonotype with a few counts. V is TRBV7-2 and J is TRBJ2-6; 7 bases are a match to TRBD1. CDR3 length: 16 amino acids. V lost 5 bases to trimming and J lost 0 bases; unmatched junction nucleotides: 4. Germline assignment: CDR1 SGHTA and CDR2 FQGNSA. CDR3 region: CASSTGQSSGANVLTF. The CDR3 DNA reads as TGTGCCAGCAGCACGGGACAGAGCTCTGGGGCCAACGTCCTGACTTTC.

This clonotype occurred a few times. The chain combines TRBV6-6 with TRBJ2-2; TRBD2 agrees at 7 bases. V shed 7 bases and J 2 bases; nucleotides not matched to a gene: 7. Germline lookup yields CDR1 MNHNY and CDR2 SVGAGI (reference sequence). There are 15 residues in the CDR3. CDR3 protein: CASTLSGVNTGELFF. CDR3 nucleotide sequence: TGTGCCAGCACCCTAAGCGGGGTTAACACCGGGGAGCTGTTTTTT.

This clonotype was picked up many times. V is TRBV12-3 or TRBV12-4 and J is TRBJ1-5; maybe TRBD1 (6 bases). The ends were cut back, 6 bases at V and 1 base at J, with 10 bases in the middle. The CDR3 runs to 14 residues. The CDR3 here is CASSYGQSNQPQHF. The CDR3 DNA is TGTGCCAGCAGCTATGGACAGAGCAATCAGCCCCAGCATTTT.

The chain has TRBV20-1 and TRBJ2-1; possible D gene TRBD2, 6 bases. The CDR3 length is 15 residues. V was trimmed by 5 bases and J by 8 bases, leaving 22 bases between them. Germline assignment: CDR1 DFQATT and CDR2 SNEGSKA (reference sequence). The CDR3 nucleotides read TGCAGTGCTCTGCGGGGAGTCCAACGGGATCATGAGCAGTTCTTC. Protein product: CSALRGVQRDHEQFF.

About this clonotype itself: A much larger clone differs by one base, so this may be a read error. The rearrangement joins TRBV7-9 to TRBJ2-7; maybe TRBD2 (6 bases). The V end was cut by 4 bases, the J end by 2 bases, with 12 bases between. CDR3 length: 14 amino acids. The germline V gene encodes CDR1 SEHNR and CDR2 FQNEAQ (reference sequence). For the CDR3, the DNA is TGTGCCAGCAGCTCCTGGGACTCCACCTACGAGCAGTACTTC. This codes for CASSSWDSTYEQYF.

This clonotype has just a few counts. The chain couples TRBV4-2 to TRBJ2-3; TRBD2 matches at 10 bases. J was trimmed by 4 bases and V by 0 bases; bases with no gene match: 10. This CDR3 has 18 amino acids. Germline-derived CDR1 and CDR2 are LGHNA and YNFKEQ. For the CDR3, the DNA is TGTGCCAGCAGCCAAGATCGAGCTAGCGGGAGTTCATCAGATACGCAGTATTTT. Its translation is CASSQDRASGSSSDTQYF.

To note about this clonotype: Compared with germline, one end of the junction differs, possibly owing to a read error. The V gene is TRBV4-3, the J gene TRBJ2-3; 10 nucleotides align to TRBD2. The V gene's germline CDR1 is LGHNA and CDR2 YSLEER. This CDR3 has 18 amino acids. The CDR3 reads CASSQGSQGLASPDTHYF. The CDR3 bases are TGCGCCAGCAGCCAAGGAAGTCAGGGACTAGCGAGCCCAGATACGCATTATTTT.

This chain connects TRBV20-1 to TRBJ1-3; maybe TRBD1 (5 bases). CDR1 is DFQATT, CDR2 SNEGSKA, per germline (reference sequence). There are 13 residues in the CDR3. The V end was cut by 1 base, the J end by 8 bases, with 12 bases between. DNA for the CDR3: TGCAGTGCTAGAGTTCAGGGTTACGACACCATATATTTT. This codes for CSARVQGYDTIYF.

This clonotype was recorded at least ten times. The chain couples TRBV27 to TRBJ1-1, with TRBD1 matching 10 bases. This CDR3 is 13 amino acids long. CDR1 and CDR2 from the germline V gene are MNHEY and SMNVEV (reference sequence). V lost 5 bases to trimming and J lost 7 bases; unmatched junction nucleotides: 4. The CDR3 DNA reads TGTGCCAGCAGTCCCGACAGGGGGCTTGAAGCTTTCTTT. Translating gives CASSPDRGLEAFF.

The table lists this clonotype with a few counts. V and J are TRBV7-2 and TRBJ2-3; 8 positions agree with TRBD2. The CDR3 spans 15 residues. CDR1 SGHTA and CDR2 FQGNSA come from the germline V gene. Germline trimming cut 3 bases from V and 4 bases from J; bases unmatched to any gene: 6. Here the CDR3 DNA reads TGTGCCAGCAGCTTGGGCGGACTAGCTGCAGATACGCAGTATTTT. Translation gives CASSLGGLAADTQYF.

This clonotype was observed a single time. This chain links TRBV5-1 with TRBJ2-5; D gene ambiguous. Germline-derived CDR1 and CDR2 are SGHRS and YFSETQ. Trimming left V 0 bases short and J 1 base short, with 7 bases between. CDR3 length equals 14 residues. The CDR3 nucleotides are TGCGCCAGCAGCTTGGACCTACCCCAAGAGACCCAGTACTTC. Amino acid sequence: CASSLDLPQETQYF.

The CDR3 region has the DNA TGTGCCAGCACTCTTTCGGCGCTAACCTCTGGGGCCAACGTCCTGACTTTC. This gives the protein CASTLSALTSGANVLTF. J is TRBJ2-6 and V is TRBV27; D is unresolved. The CDR3 covers 17 residues. The germline V gene has CDR1 MNHEY and CDR2 SMNVEV (reference sequence). Trimming cost V 7 bases and J 0 bases, with 16 bases left between them.

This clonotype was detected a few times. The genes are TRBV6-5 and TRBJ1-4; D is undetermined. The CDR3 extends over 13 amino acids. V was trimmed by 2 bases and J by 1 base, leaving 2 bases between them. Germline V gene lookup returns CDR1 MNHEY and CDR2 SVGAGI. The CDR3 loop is CASSYGTNEKLFF. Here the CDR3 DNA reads TGTGCCAGCAGTTACGGAACTAATGAAAAACTGTTTTTT.

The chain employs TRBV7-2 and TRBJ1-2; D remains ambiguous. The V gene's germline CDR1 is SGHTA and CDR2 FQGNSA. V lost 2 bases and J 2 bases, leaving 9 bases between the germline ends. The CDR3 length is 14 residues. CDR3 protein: CASSLNYGNYGYTF. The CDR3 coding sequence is TGTGCCAGCAGCTTAAATTACGGGAACTATGGCTACACCTTC.

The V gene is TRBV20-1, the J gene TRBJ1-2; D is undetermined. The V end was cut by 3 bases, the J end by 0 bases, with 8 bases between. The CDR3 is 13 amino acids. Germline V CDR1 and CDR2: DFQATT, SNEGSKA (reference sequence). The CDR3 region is CSARETPNYGYTF. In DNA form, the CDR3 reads TGCAGTGCTAGGGAAACTCCTAACTATGGCTACACCTTC.

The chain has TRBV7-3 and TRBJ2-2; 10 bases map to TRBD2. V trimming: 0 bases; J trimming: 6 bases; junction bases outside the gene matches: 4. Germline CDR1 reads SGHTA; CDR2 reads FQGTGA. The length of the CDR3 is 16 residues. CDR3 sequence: CASSLTSSGSPGELFF. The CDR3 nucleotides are TGTGCCAGCAGCTTAACGTCTAGCGGGAGTCCCGGGGAGCTGTTTTTT. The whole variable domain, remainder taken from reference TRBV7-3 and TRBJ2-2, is GAGVSQTPSNKVTEKGKYVELRCDPISGHTALYWYRQSLGQGPEFLIYFQGTGAADDSGLPNDRFFAVRPEGSVSTLKIQRTERGDSAVYLCASSLTSSGSPGELFFGEGSRLTVL.

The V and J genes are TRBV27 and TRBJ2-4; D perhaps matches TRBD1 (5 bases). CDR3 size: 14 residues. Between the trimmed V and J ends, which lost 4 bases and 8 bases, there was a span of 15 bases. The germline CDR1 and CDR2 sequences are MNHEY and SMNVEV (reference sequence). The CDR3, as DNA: TGTGCCAGCAGTTCAACAGGACGCAACGACATTCAGTACTTC. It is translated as CASSSTGRNDIQYF.

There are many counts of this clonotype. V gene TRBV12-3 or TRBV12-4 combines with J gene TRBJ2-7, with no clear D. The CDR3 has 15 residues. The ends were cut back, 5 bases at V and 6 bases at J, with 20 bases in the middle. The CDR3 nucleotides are TGTGCCAGCAGTCACCGACGCGTCCTTTTTCCCGAGCAGTACTTC. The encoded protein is CASSHRRVLFPEQYF.

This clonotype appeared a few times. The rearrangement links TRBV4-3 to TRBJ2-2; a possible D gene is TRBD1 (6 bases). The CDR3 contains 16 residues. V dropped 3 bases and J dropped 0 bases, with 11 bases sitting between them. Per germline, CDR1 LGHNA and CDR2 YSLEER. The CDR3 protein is CASSHRGTANTGELFF. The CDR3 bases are TGCGCCAGCAGCCATAGGGGGACGGCGAACACCGGGGAGCTGTTTTTT.